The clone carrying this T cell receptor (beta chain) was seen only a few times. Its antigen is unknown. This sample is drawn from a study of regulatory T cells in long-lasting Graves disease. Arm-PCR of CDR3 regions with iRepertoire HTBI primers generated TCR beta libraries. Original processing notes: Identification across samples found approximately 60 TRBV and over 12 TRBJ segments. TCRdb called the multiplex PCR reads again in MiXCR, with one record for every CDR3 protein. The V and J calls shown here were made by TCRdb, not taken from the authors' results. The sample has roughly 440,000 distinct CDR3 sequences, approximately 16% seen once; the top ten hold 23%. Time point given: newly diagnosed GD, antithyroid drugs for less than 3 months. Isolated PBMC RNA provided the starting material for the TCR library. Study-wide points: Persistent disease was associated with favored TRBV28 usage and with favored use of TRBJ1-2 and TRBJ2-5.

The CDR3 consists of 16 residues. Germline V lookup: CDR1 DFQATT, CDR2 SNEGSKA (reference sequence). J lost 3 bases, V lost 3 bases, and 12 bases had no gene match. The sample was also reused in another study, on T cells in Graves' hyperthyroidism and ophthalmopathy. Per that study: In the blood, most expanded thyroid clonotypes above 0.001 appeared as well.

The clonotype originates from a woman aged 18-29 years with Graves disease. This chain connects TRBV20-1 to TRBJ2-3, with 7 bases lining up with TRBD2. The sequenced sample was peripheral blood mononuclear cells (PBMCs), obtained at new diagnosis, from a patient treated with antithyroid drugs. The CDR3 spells CSARPTRGGSTDTQYF. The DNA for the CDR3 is TGCAGTGCTAGGCCAACCCGGGGCGGGAGTACAGATACGCAGTATTTT.